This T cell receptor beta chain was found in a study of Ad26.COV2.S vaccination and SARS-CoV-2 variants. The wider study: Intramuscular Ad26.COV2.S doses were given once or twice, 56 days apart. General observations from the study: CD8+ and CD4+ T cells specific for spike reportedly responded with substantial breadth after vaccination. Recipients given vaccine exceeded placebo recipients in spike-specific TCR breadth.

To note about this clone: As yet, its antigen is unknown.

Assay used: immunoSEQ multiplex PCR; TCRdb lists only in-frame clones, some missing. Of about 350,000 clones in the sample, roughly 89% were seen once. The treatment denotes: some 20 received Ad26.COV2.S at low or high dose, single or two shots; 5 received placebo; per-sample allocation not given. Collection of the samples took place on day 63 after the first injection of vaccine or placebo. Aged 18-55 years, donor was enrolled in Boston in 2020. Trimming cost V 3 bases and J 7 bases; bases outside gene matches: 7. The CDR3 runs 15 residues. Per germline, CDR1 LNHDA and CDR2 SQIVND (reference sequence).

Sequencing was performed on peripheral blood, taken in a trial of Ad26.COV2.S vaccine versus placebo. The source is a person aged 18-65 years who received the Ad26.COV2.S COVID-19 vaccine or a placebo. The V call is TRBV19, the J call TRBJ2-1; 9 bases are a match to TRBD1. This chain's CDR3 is CASSMVGTGLNEQFF. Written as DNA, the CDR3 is TGTGCCAGTAGTATGGTCGGGACAGGGTTGAATGAGCAGTTCTTC.